This section outlines one T cell receptor (beta chain) sequence together with its context. Its antigen is unknown. This record comes from a study of OX40 agonist ivuxolimab in advanced cancers. At the level of the study: Dose-escalation patients suffered from hepatocellular carcinoma, melanoma, renal cell or head and neck cancer. General observations from the study: CD4+ and CD8+ blood T cells expanded clonally by week 6 at 0.1 to 3.0 mg/kg. Compared with CD4+, CD8+ T cells on average had more expanded clones.

This CDR3 contains 14 residues. Per germline, CDR1 KGHSH and CDR2 LQKENI. The J segment lost 5 bases and the V segment lost 0 bases, leaving 1 base of the junction unmatched. The protocol was immunoSEQ multiplex PCR, while the TCRdb copy is restricted to in-frame clones and leaves out a portion. The sample carries about 80,000 clones, around 86% recorded once. With autoimmune disease history or systemic immunosuppression, patients were excluded. This specimen was CD4+ or CD8+ T cells sorted from blood, taken in a trial of the OX40 agonist ivuxolimab. The clonotype originates from an adult with an advanced solid tumor such as melanoma, head and neck, liver or kidney cancer. This sequence joins TRBV18 and TRBJ2-4, with 7 bases matching TRBD2. Written as DNA, the CDR3 is TGTGCCAGCTCACCACCAGGGAGGGAAAACATTCAGTACTTC. Residues: CASSPPGRENIQYF.